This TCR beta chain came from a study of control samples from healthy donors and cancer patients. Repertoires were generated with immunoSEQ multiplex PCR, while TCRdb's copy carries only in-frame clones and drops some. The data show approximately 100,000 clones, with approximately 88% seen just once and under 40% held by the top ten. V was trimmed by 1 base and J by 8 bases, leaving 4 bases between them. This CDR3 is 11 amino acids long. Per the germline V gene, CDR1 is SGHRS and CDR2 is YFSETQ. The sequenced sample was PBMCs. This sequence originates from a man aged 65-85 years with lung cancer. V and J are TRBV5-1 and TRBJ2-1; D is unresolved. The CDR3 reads CASSLRDEQFF. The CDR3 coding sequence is TGCGCCAGCAGCTTGAGGGATGAGCAGTTCTTC.